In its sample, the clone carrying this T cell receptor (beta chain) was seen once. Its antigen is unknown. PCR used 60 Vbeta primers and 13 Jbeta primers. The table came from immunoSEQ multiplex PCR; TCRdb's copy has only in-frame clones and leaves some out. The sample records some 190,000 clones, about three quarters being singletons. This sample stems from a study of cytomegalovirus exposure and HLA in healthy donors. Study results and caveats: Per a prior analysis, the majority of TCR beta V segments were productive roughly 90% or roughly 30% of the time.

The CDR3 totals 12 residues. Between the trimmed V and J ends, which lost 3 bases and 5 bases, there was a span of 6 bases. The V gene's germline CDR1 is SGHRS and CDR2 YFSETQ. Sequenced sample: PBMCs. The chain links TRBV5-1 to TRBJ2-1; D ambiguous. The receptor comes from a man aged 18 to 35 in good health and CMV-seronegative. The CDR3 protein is CASSSRDNEQFF. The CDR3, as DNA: TGCGCCAGCAGCTCTCGGGACAATGAGCAGTTCTTC.